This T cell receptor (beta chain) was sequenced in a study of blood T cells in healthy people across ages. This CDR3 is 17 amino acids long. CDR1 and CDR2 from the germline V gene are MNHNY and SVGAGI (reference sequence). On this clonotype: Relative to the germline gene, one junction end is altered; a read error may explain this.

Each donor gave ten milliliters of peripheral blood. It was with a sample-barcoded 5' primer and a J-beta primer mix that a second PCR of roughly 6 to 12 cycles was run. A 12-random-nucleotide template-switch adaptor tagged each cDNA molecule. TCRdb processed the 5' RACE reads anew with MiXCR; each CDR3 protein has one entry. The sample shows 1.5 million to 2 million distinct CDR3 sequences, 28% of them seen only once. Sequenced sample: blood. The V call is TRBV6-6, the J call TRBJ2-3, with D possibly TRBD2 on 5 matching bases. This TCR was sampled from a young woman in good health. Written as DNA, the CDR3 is TGTGCTAGCAGTTCTAAATCGACGGGATTGAGTACAGATACGCAGTATTTT. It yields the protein CASSSKSTGLSTDTQYF.